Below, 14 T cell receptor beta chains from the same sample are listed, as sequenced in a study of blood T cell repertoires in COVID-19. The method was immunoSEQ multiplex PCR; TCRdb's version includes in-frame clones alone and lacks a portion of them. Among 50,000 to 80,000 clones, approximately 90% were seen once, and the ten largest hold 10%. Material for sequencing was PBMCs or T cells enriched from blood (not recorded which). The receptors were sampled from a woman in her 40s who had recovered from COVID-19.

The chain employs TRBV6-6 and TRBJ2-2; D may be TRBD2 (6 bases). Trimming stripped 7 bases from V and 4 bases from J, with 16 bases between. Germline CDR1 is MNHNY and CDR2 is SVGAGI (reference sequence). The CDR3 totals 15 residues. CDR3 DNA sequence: TGTGCCAGCACCCAACCGGGGGTAGGCACCGGGGAGCTGTTTTTT. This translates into CASTQPGVGTGELFF.

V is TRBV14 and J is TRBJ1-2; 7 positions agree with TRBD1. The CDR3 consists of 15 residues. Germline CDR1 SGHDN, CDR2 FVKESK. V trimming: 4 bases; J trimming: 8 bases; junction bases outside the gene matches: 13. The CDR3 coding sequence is TGTGCCAGCAGCCTAAGGACAGGCGAGGCGTTAGGCTACACCTTC. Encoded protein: CASSLRTGEALGYTF.

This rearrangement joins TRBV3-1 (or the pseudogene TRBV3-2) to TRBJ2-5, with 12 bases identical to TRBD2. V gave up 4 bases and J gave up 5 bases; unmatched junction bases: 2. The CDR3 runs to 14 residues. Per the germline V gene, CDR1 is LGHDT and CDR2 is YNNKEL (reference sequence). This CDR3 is CASSRTSGAETQYF. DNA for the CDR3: TGTGCCAGCAGCCGGACTAGCGGGGCTGAGACCCAGTACTTC.

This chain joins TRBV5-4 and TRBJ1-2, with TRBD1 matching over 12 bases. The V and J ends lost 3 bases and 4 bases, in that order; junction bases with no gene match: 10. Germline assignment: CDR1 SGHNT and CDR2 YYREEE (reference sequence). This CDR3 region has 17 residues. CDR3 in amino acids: CASSSRDRGLWGYGYTF. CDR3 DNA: TGTGCCAGCAGCTCTCGGGACAGGGGGCTGTGGGGCTATGGCTACACCTTC.

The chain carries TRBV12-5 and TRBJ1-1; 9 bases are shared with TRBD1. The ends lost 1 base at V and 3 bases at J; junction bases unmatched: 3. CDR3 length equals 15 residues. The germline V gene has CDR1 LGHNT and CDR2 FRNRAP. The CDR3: CASGLGTGVDTEAFF. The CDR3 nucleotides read TGTGCTAGTGGTTTGGGGACAGGGGTGGACACTGAAGCTTTCTTT.

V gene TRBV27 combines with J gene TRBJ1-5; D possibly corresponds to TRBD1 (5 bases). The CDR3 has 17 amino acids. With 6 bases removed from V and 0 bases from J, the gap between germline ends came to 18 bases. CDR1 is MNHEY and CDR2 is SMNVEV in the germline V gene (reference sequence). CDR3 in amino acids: CASSLLGGGYSNQPQHF. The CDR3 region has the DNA TGTGCCAGCAGCCTCCTTGGGGGGGGTTATAGCAATCAGCCCCAGCATTTT.

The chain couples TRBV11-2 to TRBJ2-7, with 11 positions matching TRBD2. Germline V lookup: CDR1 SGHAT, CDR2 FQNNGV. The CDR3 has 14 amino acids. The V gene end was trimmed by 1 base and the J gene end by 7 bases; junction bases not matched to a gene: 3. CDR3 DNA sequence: TGTGCCAGCAGCTTAGCTAGCGGGGGGCGTGAGCAGTACTTC. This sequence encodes CASSLASGGREQYF. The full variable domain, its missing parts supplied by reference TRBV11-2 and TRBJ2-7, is EAGVAQSPRYKIIEKRQSVAFWCNPISGHATLYWYQQILGQGPKLLIQFQNNGVVDDSQLPKDRFSAERLKGVDSTLKIQPAKLEDSAVYLCASSLASGGREQYFGPGTRLTVT.

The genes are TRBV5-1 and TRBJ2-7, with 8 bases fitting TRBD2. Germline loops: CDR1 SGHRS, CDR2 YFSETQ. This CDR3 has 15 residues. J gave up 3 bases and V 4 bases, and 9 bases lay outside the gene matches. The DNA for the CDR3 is TGCGCCAGCAGCGCGGGGGGACTAGGAGGCTACGAGCAGTACTTC. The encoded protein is CASSAGGLGGYEQYF.

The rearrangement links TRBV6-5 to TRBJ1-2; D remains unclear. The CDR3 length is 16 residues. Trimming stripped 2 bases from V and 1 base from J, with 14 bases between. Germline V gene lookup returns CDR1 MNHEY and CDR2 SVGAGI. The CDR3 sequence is CASSYQAEDFNYGYTF. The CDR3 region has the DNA TGTGCCAGCAGTTACCAGGCGGAGGATTTTAACTATGGCTACACCTTC.

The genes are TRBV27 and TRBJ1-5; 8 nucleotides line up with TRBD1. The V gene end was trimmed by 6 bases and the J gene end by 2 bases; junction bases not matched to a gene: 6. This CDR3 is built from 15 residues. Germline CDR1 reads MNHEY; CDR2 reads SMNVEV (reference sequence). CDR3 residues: CASSHSGGGNQPQHF. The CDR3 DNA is TGTGCCAGCAGCCACTCAGGGGGCGGCAATCAGCCCCAGCATTTT.

The CDR3 reads CASSLGTQNEQFF. In DNA form, the CDR3 reads TGTGCCAGCAGTTTGGGGACTCAGAATGAGCAGTTCTTC. This rearrangement joins TRBV12-3 or TRBV12-4 to TRBJ2-1, with D possibly matching TRBD2 (6 bases). The CDR3 spans 13 residues. Trimming pared 3 bases from V and 7 bases from J, leaving 10 bases between.

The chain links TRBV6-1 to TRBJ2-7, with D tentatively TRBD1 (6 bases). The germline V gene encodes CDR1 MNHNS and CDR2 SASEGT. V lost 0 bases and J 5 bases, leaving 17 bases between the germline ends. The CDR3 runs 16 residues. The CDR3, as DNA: TGTGCCAGCAGTGAAGCTGGGGGCAGGAACGCGGACGAGCAGTACTTC. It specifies CASSEAGGRNADEQYF.

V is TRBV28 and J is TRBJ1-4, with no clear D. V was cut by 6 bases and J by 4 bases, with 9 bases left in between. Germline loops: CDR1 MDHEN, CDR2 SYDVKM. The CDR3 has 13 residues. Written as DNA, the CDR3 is TGTGCCAGCAGCCCGGGAAATAATGAAAAACTGTTTTTT. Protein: CASSPGNNEKLFF.

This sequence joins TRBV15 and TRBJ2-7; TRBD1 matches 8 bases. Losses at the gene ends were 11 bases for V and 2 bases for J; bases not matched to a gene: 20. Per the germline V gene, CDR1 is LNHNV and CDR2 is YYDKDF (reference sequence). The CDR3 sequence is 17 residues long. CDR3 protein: CAAERDRPARLAYEQYF. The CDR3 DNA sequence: TGTGCCGCGGAGAGGGACAGGCCCGCGCGGTTGGCCTACGAGCAGTACTTC. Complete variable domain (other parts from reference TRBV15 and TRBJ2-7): DAMVIQNPRYQVTQFGKPVTLSCSQTLNHNVMYWYQQKSSQAPKLLFHYYDKDFNNEADTPDNFQSRRPNTSFCFLDIRSPGLGDTAMYLCAAERDRPARLAYEQYFGPGTRLTVT.